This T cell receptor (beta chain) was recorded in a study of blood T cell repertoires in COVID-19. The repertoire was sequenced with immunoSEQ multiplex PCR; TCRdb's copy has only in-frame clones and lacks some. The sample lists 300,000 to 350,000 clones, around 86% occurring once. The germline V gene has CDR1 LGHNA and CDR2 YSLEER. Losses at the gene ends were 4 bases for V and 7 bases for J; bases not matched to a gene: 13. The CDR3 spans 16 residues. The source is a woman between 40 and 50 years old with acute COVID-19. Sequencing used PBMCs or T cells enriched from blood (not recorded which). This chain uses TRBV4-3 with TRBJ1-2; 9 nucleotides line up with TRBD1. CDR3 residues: CASSLGQGTGLGGYTF. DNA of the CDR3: TGCGCCAGCAGCCTGGGACAGGGAACGGGTTTAGGTGGCTACACCTTC.